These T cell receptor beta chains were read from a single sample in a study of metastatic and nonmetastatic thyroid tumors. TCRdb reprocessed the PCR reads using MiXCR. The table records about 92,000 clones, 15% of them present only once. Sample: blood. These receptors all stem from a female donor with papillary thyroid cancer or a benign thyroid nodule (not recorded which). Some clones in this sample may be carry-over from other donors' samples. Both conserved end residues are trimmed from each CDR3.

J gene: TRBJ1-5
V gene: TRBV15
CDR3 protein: ATSRDQGNQPQH

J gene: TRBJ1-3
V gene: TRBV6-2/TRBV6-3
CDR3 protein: ASSYSGNTIY

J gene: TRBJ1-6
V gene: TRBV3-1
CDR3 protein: ASSPSGTRNSPLH

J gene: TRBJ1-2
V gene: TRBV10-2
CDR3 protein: ASSEQRPGGYT

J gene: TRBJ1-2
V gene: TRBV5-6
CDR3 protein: ASSLMSGANYGYT

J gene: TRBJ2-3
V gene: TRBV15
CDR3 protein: ATSRGDRARTDTQY

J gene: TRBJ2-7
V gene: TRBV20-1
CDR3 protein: SARSDFSYEQY

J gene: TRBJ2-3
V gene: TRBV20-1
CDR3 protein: SASVSGAVDTQY

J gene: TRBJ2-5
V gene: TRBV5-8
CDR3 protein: ASSSPARAPQETQY

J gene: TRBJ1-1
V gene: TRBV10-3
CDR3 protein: AIPRSGGTEAF

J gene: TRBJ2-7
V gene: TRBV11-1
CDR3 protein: ASSRCWFQGRSYEQY

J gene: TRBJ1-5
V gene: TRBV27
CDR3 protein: ASIRVGNQPQH

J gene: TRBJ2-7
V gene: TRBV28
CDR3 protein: ASSLQRGAQEHY

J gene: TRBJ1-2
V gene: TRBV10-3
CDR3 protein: AISESTGGSDGYT

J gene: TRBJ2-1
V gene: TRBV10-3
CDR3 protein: AISDLTSGVGLYNEQF

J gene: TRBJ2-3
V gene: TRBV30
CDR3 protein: AWRWGLDTDTQY

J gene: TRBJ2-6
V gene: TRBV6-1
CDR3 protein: ASSPDPWVGGANVLT